This T cell receptor (beta chain) was obtained from a study of CD8+ T cells in alopecia areata. Points from the study as a whole: Scalp lesions, especially in alopecia totalis/universalis, had higher clonality than normal scalp. Scalp samples also contribute reads from the resident alphabeta T cells found in normal skin.

Sorting separated CD25+CD127- cells from the CD4+ cells of 4 to 6 patients. In alopecia areata patients, both lesional scalp punch biopsies and peripheral blood were collected. PBMCs provided sorted CD4+ and CD8+ T cells. Germline CDR1 and CDR2: SNHLY and FYNNEI. V lost 0 bases and J lost 1, with 15 bases in between. CDR3 size: 17 residues. Sequencing used cDNA as its template, made by extracting RNA and reverse transcribing it. The data were produced by immunoSEQ multiplex PCR, yet TCRdb's version contains in-frame clones alone and is incomplete. This table has under 40,000 clones, around 50% appearing once. In regard to this clone: Its antigen remains unidentified.

The origin of this receptor is a human donor with alopecia areata. The material sequenced was CD4+ Tregs sorted from blood. This chain connects TRBV2 to TRBJ2-5; no reliable D call. The CDR3, as DNA: TGTGCCAGCAGTGAAGCGCTTCCTGGCAGGATCCAAGAGACCCAGTACTTC. Translated: CASSEALPGRIQETQYF.